Each of the 3 T cell receptor beta chains below was sequenced from the same sample in a study of T cell responses to AZD1222 COVID-19 vaccine. The repertoire was sequenced with immunoSEQ multiplex PCR; TCRdb's copy has only in-frame clones and lacks some. The top ten clones hold around an eighth of a sample with just over 60,000 clones, 76% of them seen once. Sequenced here: peripheral blood, sampled on day 0 of AZD1222 vaccination. The receptors come from an adult in good health.

The count of this clone is one. The chain is built from TRBV4-3 and TRBJ2-1; 7 positions match TRBD2. This CDR3 has 17 amino acids. CDR1 LGHNA and CDR2 YSLEER come from the germline V gene. The V and J ends lost 4 bases and 2 bases, in that order; junction bases with no gene match: 11. The CDR3 loop is CASSPQLMGGTYNEQFF. DNA of the CDR3: TGCGCCAGCAGCCCCCAGCTGATGGGGGGGACCTACAATGAGCAGTTCTTC.

The V gene is TRBV10-3, the J gene TRBJ2-3; D may be TRBD1 (6 bases). The CDR3 is made up of 14 amino acids. V was trimmed by 3 bases and J by 0 bases, leaving 7 bases between them. The germline V gene encodes CDR1 ENHRY and CDR2 SYGVKD. The DNA for the CDR3 is TGTGCCATCAGTGAACAGGGCAGCACAGATACGCAGTATTTT. Protein sequence: CAISEQGSTDTQYF.

This clone showed up just a few times. This rearrangement joins TRBV11-2 to TRBJ2-7, with 7 bases fitting TRBD1. Per germline, CDR1 SGHAT and CDR2 FQNNGV. The CDR3 has 15 residues. V was pared by 4 bases and J by 5 bases, with 11 bases of the junction left unmatched. The CDR3 reads CASSSIQGIGNEQYF. CDR3 nucleotide sequence: TGTGCCAGCAGCTCGATACAGGGGATTGGAAACGAGCAGTACTTC.